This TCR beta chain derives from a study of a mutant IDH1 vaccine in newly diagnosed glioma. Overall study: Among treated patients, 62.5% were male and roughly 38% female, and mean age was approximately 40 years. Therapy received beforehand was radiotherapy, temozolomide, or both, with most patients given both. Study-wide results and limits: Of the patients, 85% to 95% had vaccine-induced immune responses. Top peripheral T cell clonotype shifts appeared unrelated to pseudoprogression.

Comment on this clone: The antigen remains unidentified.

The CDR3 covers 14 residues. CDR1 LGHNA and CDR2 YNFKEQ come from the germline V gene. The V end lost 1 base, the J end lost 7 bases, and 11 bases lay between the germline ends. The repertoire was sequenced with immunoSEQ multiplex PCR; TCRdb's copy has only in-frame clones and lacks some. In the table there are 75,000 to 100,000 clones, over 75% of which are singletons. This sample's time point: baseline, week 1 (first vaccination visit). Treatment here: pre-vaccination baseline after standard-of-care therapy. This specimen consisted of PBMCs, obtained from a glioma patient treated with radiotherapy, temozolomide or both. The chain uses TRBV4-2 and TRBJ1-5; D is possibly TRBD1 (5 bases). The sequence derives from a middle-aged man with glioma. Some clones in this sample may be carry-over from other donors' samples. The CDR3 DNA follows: TGTGCCAGCAGCCAAGCCAGGGCAGGCCAGCCCCAGCATTTT. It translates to CASSQARAGQPQHF.